This TCR beta chain was recovered during a study of cytomegalovirus exposure and HLA in healthy donors. Study findings and constraints: In a later analysis, TCR beta V- and J-gene trimming showed a link to a missense DCLRE1C variant.

Germline CDR1 is LNHDA and CDR2 is SQIVND (reference sequence). Trimming removed 2 bases at V and 3 bases at J, with 28 bases between. CDR3 length: 20 amino acids. The primer mix had 60 Vbeta and 13 Jbeta primers. Sequencing used immunoSEQ multiplex PCR; TCRdb keeps in-frame clones, though not all of them. The table lists more than 150,000 clones, 75% to 80% of them singletons. Comments on this clone: Its antigen is undetermined.

The TCR comes from a man aged 45 to 65 in good health and CMV-seropositive. The sequencing input was PBMCs. The chain combines TRBV19 with TRBJ1-2; no clear D gene. The chain's CDR3 is CASSISVWRKNKTQDYGYTF. The CDR3 region has the DNA TGTGCCAGTAGTATATCGGTTTGGCGGAAGAACAAGACGCAAGACTATGGCTACACCTTC.